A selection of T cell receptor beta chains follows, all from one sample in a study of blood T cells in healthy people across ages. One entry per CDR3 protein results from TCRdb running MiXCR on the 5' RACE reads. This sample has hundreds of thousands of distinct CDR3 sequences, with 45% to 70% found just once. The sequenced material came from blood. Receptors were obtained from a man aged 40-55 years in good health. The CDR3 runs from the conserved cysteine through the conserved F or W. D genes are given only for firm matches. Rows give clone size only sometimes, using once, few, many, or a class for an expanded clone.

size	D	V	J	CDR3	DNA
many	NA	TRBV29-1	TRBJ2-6	CSVGSGANVLTF	TGCAGCGTCGGGTCTGGGGCCAACGTCCTGACTTTC
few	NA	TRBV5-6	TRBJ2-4	CASSLGHDIQYF	TGTGCCAGCAGCTTGGGACATGACATTCAGTACTTC
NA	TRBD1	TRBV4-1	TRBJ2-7	CASSQLGQGTYEQYF	TGCGCCAGCAGCCAACTAGGACAGGGGACCTACGAGCAGTACTTC
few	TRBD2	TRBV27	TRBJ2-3	CASTTGRTDTQYF	TGTGCCAGCACAACCGGGAGGACAGATACGCAGTATTTT
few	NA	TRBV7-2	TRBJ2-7	CASSLYGGSSSYEQYF	TGTGCCAGCAGCTTATACGGAGGAAGTAGCTCCTACGAGCAGTACTTC
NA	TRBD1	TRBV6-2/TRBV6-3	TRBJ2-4	CASSPFLRDRGRVAKNIQYF	TGTGCCAGCAGTCCCTTTCTACGGGACAGGGGGCGTGTAGCCAAAAACATTCAGTACTTC
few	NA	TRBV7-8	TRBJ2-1	CASSLYGQINNEQFF	TGTGCCAGCAGCTTATACGGACAGATAAACAATGAGCAGTTCTTC
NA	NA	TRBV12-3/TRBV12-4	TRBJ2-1	CASSFFVADKEDNEQFF	TGTGCCAGCAGTTTCTTCGTGGCGGATAAAGAAGACAATGAGCAGTTCTTC
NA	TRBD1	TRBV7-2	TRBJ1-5	CASSLPGQGFDQPQHF	TGTGCCAGCAGCTTACCTGGACAGGGGTTCGATCAGCCCCAGCATTTT
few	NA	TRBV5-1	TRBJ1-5	CASSTGDNQPQHF	TGCGCCAGCAGCACTGGGGACAATCAGCCCCAGCATTTT
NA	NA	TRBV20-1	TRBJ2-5	CSARDSLGQETQYF	TGCAGTGCTAGAGATAGTTTGGGCCAAGAGACCCAGTACTTC
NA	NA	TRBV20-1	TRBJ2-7	CSAKSLDAQQYF	TGCAGTGCAAAGAGTCTAGACGCCCAGCAGTACTTC
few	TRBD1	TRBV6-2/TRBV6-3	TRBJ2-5	CASRETGKGQETQYF	TGTGCCAGCAGGGAGACAGGGAAGGGGCAAGAGACCCAGTACTTC
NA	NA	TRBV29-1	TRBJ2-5	CSGAATGEETQYF	TGCAGCGGAGCCGCTACGGGTGAAGAGACCCAGTACTTC
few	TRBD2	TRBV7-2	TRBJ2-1	CASSPRPGLAGHEQFF	TGTGCCAGCAGCCCCCGACCGGGACTAGCAGGCCATGAGCAGTTCTTC
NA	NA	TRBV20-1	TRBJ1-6	CSAHRERSYNSPLHF	TGCAGTGCTCACAGGGAAAGATCCTATAATTCACCCCTCCACTTT
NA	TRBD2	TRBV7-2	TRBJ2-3	CASSLNPLGGDTDTQYF	TGTGCCAGCAGCTTAAACCCCCTCGGGGGGGACACAGATACGCAGTACTTT
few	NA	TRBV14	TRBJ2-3	CASSQARWGGARTDTQYF	TGTGCCAGCAGCCAAGCGAGATGGGGGGGGGCGCGCACAGATACGCAGTATTTT
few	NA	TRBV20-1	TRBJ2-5	CSASGGQGQETQYF	TGCAGTGCTAGCGGAGGGCAGGGGCAAGAGACCCAGTACTTC
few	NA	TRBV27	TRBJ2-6	CASSLQGYGANVLTF	TGTGCCAGCAGTTTACAGGGCTACGGGGCCAACGTCCTGACTTTC
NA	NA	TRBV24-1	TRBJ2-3	CGTSDRGWDTVTDTQYF	TGTGGCACCAGTGATCGGGGCTGGGATACGGTCACAGATACGCAGTATTTT
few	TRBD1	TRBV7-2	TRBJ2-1	CASSLQFNRGRDNEQFF	TGTGCCAGCAGCTTACAATTTAACAGGGGACGGGACAATGAGCAGTTCTTC
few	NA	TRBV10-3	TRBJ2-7	CAISDFGGSPYEQYF	TGTGCCATCAGCGACTTTGGGGGTTCTCCCTACGAGCAGTACTTC
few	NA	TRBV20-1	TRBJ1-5	CSAPLGGGDNQPQHF	TGCAGTGCGCCCCTCGGGGGTGGGGACAATCAGCCCCAGCATTTT
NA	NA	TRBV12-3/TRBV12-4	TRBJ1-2	CASSPVTGRGGYTF	TGTGCCAGCAGTCCCGTGACAGGACGGGGTGGCTACACCTTC
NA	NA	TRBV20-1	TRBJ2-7	CSARDSTTGWGGSYEQYF	TGCAGTGCTAGAGACTCAACGACAGGGTGGGGCGGGAGCTACGAGCAGTACTTC
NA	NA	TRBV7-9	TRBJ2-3	CASSRGPSGTDTQYF	TGTGCCAGCAGCCGTGGGCCTAGCGGCACAGATACGCAGTATTTT
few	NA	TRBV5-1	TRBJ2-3	CASSSLGQTDTQYF	TGCGCCAGCAGCTCACTCGGACAGACAGATACGCAGTATTTT
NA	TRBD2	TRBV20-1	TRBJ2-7	CSALLVPNGTSGPYEQYF	TGCAGTGCCCTGTTAGTCCCCAACGGGACTAGCGGACCTTACGAGCAGTACTTC
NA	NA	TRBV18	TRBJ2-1	CASSPIGGYNEQFF	TGTGCCAGCTCACCCATAGGGGGCTACAATGAGCAGTTCTTC
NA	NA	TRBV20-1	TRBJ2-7	CSATRGGGMDEQYF	TGCAGTGCTACCCGAGGGGGGGGCATGGACGAGCAGTACTTC
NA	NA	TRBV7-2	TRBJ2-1	CASSLGSGNEQFF	TGTGCCAGCAGCTTGGGCAGCGGCAATGAGCAGTTCTTC
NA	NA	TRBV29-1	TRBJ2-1	CSVEDKHNEQFF	TGCAGCGTCGAGGACAAGCACAATGAGCAGTTCTTC
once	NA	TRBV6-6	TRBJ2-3	CASSYLRGAGTDTQYF	TGTGCCAGCAGTTACCTGAGGGGGGCCGGGACAGATACGCAGTATTTT
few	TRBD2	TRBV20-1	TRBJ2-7	CSALAGAEQYF	TGCAGTGCTTTAGCGGGAGCCGAGCAGTACTTC
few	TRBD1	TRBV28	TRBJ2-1	CASSLFGTGSSNEQFF	TGTGCCAGCAGTTTATTCGGGACAGGGTCATCCAATGAGCAGTTCTTC
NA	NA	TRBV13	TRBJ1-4	CASSLVETQELFF	TGTGCCAGCAGCTTAGTGGAGACTCAGGAACTGTTTTTT
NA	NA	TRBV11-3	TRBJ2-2	CASSPRRLGGSDTGELFF	TGTGCCAGCAGCCCCCGCCGGCTCGGAGGGTCAGACACCGGGGAGCTGTTTTTT
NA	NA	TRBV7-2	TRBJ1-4	CASSPDQIRLFF	TGTGCCAGCAGCCCGGACCAAATTCGGCTGTTTTTT
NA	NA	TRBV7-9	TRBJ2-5	CASSPKSFQETQYF	TGTGCCAGCAGCCCCAAGTCCTTTCAAGAGACCCAGTACTTC
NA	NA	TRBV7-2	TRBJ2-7	CASSLQANYEQYF	TGTGCCAGCAGCCTCCAAGCAAACTACGAGCAGTACTTC
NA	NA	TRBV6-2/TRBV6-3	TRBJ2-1	CASKKAGSDEQFF	TGTGCCAGCAAAAAAGCAGGGAGCGATGAGCAGTTCTTC
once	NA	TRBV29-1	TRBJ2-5	CSAGRTGPNEQYF	TGCAGCGCCGGGAGGACAGGGCCAAATGAGCAGTACTTC
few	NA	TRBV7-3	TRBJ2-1	CASSLGLHSEQFF	TGTGCCAGCAGCCTAGGACTCCACTCGGAGCAGTTCTTC
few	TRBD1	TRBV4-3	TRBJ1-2	CASSRDRASNYGYTF	TGCGCCAGCAGCCGCGACAGGGCTTCTAACTATGGCTACACCTTC
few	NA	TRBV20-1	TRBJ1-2	CSAEGYGYTF	TGCAGTGCTGAGGGCTATGGCTACACCTTC
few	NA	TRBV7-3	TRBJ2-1	CASSVVPEYNEQFF	TGTGCCAGCAGCGTGGTACCCGAGTACAATGAGCAGTTCTTC
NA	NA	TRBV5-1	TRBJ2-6	CASSSRTVAGANVLTF	TGCGCCAGCAGCTCCAGGACAGTGGCTGGGGCCAACGTCCTGACTTTC
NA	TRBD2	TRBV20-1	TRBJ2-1	CSAAGGGQNEQFF	TGCAGTGCTGCGGGGGGGGGCCAAAATGAGCAGTTCTTC
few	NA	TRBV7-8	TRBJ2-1	CASFDQNEQFF	TGTGCCAGCTTCGACCAAAATGAGCAGTTCTTC
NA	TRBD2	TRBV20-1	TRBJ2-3	CSARVNRLAGGTDTQYF	TGCAGTGCTAGAGTAAACCGGCTAGCGGGGGGTACAGATACGCAGTATTTT
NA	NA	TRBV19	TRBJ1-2	CASSRPGQANYGYTF	TGTGCCAGTAGTCGCCCGGGGCAGGCTAACTATGGCTACACCTTC
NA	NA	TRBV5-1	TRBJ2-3	CASSDPGTAFDADSTDTQYF	TGCGCCAGCAGCGACCCCGGGACCGCGTTCGATGCCGATAGCACAGATACGCAGTATTTT
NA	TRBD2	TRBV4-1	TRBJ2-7	CASSQDWVAGGTNEQYF	TGCGCCAGCAGCCAAGATTGGGTAGCGGGAGGTACCAACGAGCAGTACTTC